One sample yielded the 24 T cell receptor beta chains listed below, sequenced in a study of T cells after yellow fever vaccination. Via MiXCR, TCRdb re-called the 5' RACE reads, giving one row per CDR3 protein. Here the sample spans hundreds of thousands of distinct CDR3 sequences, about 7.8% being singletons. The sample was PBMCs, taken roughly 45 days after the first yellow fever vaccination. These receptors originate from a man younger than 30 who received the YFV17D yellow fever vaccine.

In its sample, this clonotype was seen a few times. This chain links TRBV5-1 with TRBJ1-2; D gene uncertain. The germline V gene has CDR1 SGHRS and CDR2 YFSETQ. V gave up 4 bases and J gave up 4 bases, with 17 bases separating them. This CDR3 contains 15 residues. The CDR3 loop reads CASSNRSGRPYGYTF. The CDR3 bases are TGCGCCAGCAGCAACCGCTCGGGCAGGCCCTATGGCTACACCTTC.

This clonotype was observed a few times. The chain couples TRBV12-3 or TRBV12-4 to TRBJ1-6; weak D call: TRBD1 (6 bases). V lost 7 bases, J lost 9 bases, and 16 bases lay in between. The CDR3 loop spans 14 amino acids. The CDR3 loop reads CASTQDRGGSPLHF. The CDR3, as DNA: TGTGCCAGCACCCAGGACAGAGGAGGTTCACCCCTCCACTTT.

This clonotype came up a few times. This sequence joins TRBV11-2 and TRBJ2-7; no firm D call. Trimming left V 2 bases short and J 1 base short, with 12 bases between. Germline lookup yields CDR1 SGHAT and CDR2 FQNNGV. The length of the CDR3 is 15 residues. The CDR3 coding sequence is TGTGCCAGCAGCTTATCCCCAGCCGGGTCCTACGAGCAGTACTTC. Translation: CASSLSPAGSYEQYF. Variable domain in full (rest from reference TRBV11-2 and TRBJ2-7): EAGVAQSPRYKIIEKRQSVAFWCNPISGHATLYWYQQILGQGPKLLIQFQNNGVVDDSQLPKDRFSAERLKGVDSTLKIQPAKLEDSAVYLCASSLSPAGSYEQYFGPGTRLTVT.

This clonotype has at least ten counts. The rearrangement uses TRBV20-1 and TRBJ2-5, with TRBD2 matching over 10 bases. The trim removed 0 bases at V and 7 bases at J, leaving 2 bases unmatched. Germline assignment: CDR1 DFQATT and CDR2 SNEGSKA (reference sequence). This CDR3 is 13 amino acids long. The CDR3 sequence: CSARDPSGRTQYF. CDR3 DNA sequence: TGCAGTGCTAGAGACCCTAGCGGGAGGACCCAGTACTTC.

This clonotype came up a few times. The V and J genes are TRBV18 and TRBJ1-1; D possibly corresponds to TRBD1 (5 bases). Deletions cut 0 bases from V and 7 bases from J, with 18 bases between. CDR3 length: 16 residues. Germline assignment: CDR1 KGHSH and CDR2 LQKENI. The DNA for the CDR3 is TGTGCCAGCTCACCACCAGGGGCCCAAGAGAGGAGTGAAGCTTTCTTT. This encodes CASSPPGAQERSEAFF. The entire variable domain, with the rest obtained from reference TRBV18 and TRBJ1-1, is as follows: NAGVMQNPRHLVRRRGQEARLRCSPMKGHSHVYWYRQLPEEGLKFMVYLQKENIIDESGMPKERFSAEFPKEGPSILRIQQVVRGDSAAYFCASSPPGAQERSEAFFGQGTRLTVV.

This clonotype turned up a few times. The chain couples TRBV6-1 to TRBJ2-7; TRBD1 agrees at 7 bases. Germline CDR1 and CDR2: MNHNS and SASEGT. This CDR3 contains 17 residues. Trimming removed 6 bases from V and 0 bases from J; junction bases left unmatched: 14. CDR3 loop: CASSVHGTDRFSYEQYV. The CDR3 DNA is TGTGCCAGCAGCGTTCACGGGACAGACCGATTCTCCTACGAGCAGTACGTC.

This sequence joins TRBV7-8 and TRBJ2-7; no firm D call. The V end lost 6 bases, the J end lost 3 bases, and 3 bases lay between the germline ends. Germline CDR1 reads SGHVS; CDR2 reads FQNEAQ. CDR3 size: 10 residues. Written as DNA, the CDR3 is TGTGCCAGCAGTAACTACGAGCAGTACTTC. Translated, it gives CASSNYEQYF.

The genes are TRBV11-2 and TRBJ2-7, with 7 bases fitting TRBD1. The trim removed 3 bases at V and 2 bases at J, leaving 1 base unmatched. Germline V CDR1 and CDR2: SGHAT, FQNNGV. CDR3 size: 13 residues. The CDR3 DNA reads TGTGCCAGCAGCTTCGGACAGGCCTACGAGCAGTACGTC. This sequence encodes CASSFGQAYEQYV.

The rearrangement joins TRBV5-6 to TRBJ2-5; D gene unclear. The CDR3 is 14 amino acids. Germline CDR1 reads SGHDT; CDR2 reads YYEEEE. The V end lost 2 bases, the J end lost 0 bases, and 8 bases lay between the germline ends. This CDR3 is CASSLPGYQETQYF. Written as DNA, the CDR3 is TGTGCCAGCAGCTTACCTGGGTACCAAGAGACCCAGTACTTC.

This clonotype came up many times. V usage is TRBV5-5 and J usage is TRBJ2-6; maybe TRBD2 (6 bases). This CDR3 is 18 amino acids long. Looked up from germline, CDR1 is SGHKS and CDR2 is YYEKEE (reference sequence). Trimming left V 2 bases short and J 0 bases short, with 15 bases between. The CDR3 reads CASSLSAGLPSGANVLTF. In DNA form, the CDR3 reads TGTGCCAGCAGCTTATCAGCGGGTTTACCCTCTGGGGCCAACGTCCTGACTTTC.

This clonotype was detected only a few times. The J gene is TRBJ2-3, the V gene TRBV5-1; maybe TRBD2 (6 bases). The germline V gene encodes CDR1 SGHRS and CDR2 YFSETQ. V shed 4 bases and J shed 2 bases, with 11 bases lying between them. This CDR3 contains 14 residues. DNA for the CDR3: TGCGCCAGCAGCATCCAGCGGGCCACAGATACGCAGTATTTT. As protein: CASSIQRATDTQYF.

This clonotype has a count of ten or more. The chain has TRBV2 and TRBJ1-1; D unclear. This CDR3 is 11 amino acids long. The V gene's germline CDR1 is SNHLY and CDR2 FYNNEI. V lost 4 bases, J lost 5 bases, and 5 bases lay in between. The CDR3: CASSVGTEAFF. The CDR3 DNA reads TGTGCCAGCAGTGTTGGGACTGAAGCTTTCTTT.

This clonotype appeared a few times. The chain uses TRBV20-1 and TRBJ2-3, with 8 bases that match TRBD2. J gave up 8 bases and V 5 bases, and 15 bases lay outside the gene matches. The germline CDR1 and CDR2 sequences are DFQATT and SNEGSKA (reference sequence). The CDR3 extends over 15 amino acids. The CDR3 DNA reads TGCAGTGCTGCTGACGGCCAGCGGGGGACTCCTACGCAGTATTTT. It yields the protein CSAADGQRGTPTQYF.

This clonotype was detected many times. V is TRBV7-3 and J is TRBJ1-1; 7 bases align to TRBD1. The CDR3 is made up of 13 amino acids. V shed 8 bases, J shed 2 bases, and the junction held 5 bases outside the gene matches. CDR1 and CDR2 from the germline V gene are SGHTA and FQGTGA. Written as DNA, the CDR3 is TGTGCCAGCCAAGGACAGGCTAACACTGAAGCTTTCTTT. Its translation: CASQGQANTEAFF.

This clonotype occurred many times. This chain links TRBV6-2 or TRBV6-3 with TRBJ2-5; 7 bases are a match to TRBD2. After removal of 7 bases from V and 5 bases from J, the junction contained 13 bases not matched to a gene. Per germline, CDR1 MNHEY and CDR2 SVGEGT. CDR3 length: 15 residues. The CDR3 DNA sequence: TGTGCCAGCACCAGTCGAAAGAAGCGGGATGAGACCCAGTACTTC. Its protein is CASTSRKKRDETQYF.

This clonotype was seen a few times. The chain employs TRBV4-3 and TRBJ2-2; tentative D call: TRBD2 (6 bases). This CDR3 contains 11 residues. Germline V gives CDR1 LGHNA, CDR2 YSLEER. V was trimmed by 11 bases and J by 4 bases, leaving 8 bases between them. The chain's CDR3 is CAAGSTGELFF. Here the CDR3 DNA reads TGCGCCGCGGGGTCCACCGGGGAGCTGTTTTTT.

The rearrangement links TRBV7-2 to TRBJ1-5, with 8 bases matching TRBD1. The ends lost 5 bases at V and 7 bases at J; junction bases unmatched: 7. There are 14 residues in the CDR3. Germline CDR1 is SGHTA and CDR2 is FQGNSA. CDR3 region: CASSNRQGPQPQHF. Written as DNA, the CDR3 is TGTGCCAGCAGCAATCGACAGGGGCCCCAGCCCCAGCATTTT.

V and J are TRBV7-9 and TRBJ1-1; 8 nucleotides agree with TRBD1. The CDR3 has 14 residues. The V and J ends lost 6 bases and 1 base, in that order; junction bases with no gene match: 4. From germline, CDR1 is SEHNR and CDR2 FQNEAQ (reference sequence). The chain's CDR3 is CASRFGQGNTEAFF. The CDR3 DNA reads TGTGCCAGCAGATTCGGACAGGGGAACACTGAAGCTTTCTTT.

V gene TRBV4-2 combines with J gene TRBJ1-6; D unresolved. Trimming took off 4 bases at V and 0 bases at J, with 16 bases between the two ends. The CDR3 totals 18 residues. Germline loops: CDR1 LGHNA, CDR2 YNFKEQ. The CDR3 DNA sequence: TGTGCCAGCAGCCCGCCTTCCTCGGGGAGCTCCTATAATTCACCCCTCCACTTT. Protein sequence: CASSPPSSGSSYNSPLHF.

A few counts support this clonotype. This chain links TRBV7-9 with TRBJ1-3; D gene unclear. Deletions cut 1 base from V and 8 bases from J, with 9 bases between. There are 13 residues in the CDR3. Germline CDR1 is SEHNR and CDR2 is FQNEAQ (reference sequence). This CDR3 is CASSLGWGDTIYF. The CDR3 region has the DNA TGTGCCAGCAGCTTAGGGTGGGGAGACACCATATATTTT.

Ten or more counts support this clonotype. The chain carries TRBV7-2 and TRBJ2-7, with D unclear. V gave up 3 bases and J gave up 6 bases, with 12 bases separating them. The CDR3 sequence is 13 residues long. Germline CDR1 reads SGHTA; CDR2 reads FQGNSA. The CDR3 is CASSFAGASEQYF. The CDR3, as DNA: TGTGCCAGCAGCTTTGCAGGTGCGAGCGAGCAGTACTTC.

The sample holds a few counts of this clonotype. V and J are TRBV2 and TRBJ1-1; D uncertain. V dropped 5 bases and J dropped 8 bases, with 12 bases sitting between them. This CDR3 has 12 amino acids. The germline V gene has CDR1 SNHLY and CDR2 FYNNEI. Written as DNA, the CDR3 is TGTGCCAGCAGTCCCAGGACCAAGGAAGCTTTCTTT. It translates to CASSPRTKEAFF. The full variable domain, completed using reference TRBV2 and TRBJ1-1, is EPEVTQTPSHQVTQMGQEVILRCVPISNHLYFYWYRQILGQKVEFLVSFYNNEISEKSEIFDDQFSVERPDGSNFTLKIRSTKLEDSAMYFCASSPRTKEAFFGQGTRLTVV.

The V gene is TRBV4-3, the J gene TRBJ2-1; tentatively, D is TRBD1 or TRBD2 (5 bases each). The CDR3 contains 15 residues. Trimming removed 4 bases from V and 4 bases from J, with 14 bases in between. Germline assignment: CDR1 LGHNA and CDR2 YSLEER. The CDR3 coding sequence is TGCGCCAGCAGCCTCCGGGACGGCACATACAATGAGCAGTTCTTC. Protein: CASSLRDGTYNEQFF.

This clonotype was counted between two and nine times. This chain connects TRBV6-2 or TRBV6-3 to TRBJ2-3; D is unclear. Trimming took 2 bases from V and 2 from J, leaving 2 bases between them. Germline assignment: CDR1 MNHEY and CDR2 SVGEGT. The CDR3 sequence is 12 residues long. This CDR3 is CASSYPTDTQYF. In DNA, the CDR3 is TGTGCCAGCAGTTACCCCACAGATACGCAGTATTTT.